This T cell receptor beta chain is drawn from a study of blood T cells in healthy people across ages. General study findings and limits: Donors of long life had a larger count of naive CD4+ cells and greater diversity than aged donors. Unsorted PBMC material precluded a definitive naive versus antigen-experienced comparison. Per million T cells, TCR beta diversity dropped roughly linearly as age increased.

Using a J-beta primer mix together with a sample-barcoded 5' primer, a second PCR was run for roughly 6 to 12 cycles. From the 5' RACE reads, TCRdb called clonotypes with MiXCR, one entry per CDR3 protein. The repertoire has 1.8 million or so distinct CDR3 sequences, approximately 39% of them found once; the top ten carry more than 20%. As to this clonotype: The antigen remains undetermined.

CDR3 length: 15 amino acids. The V end was cut by 0 bases, the J end by 3 bases, with 12 bases between. The germline gives CDR1 SGHRS, CDR2 YFSETQ. The sample was blood. The sequence derives from a human donor in good health. The chain is built from TRBV5-1 and TRBJ1-2, with D hard to call. CDR3 protein: CASSLDSRKDYGYTF. The CDR3 bases are TGCGCCAGCAGCTTGGATTCTCGGAAGGACTATGGCTACACCTTC. The full variable domain, with the rest looked up from reference TRBV5-1 and TRBJ1-2, is KAGVTQTPRYLIKTRGQQVTLSCSPISGHRSVSWYQQTPGQGLQFLFEYFSETQRNKGNFPGRFSGRQFSNSRSEMNVSTLELGDSALYLCASSLDSRKDYGYTFGSGTRLTVV.